The 13 T cell receptor beta chains below were found in one sample sequenced in a study of blood T cell repertoires in COVID-19 (TCRdb year 2020). Library prep was done by the immunoSEQ multiplex PCR assay. TCRdb carries this immuneACCESS record with in-frame sequences only. Its versions omit some clonotypes, under half of them owing to an unresolved V gene in the studies checked, with the rest unexplained. For this sample there are 150,000 to 200,000 clones; about 80% appear just once. Of the sample, around 12% is held by the ten largest clones. The sample consisted of PBMCs or T cells enriched from blood (not recorded which). The receptor source for this set is a man over 45 who had recovered from COVID-19.

The V gene is TRBV7-9, the J gene TRBJ1-3; D perhaps matches TRBD1 (5 bases). Per the germline V gene, CDR1 is SEHNR and CDR2 is FQNEAQ (reference sequence). V lost 1 base to trimming and J lost 0 bases, with 10 bases between them. The CDR3 contains 16 residues. The CDR3 protein is CASSLDRQSSGNTIYF. The CDR3 coding sequence is TGTGCCAGCAGCTTAGACAGGCAGAGCTCTGGAAACACCATATATTTT.

The chain carries TRBV6-5 and TRBJ2-7, with 9 bases lining up with TRBD1. V dropped 9 bases and J dropped 6; count of bases not matched to a gene: 9. The CDR3 runs 13 residues. The germline V gene has CDR1 MNHEY and CDR2 SVGAGI. CDR3 in DNA: TGTGCCAGTACACAGGGGGCAGGGCGCGAGCAGTACTTC. It encodes CASTQGAGREQYF.

This clone was observed once. J is TRBJ1-5 and V is TRBV3-1 (or the pseudogene TRBV3-2); 7 bases fit TRBD1. J lost 4 bases, V lost 1 base, and 7 bases had no gene match. CDR1 is LGHDT and CDR2 is YNNKEL in the germline V gene (reference sequence). CDR3 length: 16 residues. The CDR3 DNA sequence: TGTGCCAGCAGCCAAGGGGGCATGACAGGGAATCAGCCCCAGCATTTT. Its translation: CASSQGGMTGNQPQHF.

V gene TRBV7-2 combines with J gene TRBJ2-1, with 10 bases aligning to TRBD2. V shed 0 bases and J 4 bases; nucleotides not matched to a gene: 3. The CDR3 runs to 16 residues. CDR1 SGHTA and CDR2 FQGNSA come from the germline V gene. CDR3 protein: CASSLAASGGYNEQFF. CDR3 bases: TGTGCCAGCAGCTTAGCTGCTAGCGGGGGATACAATGAGCAGTTCTTC. Full variable domain (missing parts from reference TRBV7-2 and TRBJ2-1): GAGVSQSPSNKVTEKGKDVELRCDPISGHTALYWYRQSLGQGLEFLIYFQGNSAPDKSGLPSDRFSAERTGGSVSTLTIQRTQQEDSAVYLCASSLAASGGYNEQFFGPGTRLTVL.

This chain joins TRBV10-2 and TRBJ2-7; no clear D gene. The CDR3 is 12 residues long. The germline V gene has CDR1 WSHSY and CDR2 SAAADI. V was clipped by 2 bases and J by 2 bases, with 4 bases between them. The CDR3 coding sequence is TGCGCCAGCAGTGAGGCAGCCTACGAGCAGTACTTC. Translating gives CASSEAAYEQYF.

This chain links TRBV19 with TRBJ1-5, with unresolved D. The CDR3 loop spans 18 amino acids. V lost 3 bases to trimming and J lost 0 bases, with 18 bases between them. CDR1 and CDR2 from the germline V gene are LNHDA and SQIVND (reference sequence). CDR3 sequence reads: CASSIGQTRVFSNQPQHF. In nucleotides, the CDR3 is TGTGCCAGTAGTATTGGCCAGACTAGGGTATTTAGCAATCAGCCCCAGCATTTT.

V usage is TRBV11-2 and J usage is TRBJ2-1; 8 bases agree with TRBD2. Trimming took 5 bases from V and 2 from J; bases not matched to a gene: 8. This CDR3 contains 16 residues. Germline V gene data show CDR1 as SGHAT and CDR2 as FQNNGV. CDR3 coding DNA: TGTGCCAGCAGCCTAACCCCGGGGGGGGCCTACAATGAGCAGTTCTTC. Amino acid sequence: CASSLTPGGAYNEQFF.

This clone occurred once. The chain employs TRBV27 and TRBJ1-6; maybe TRBD1 (5 bases). Trimming took 2 bases from V and 4 from J, leaving 12 bases between them. Germline values: CDR1 MNHEY, CDR2 SMNVEV (reference sequence). The CDR3 covers 16 residues. The DNA for the CDR3 is TGTGCCAGCAGTTTACTCAGCGGGACGTATAATTCACCCCTCCACTTT. Its protein product is CASSLLSGTYNSPLHF.

The V and J genes are TRBV11-1 and TRBJ2-5, with D possibly being TRBD2 (7 bases). Trimming pared 1 base from V and 5 bases from J, leaving 14 bases between. Germline V gene lookup returns CDR1 SGHAT and CDR2 FQDESV (reference sequence). The CDR3 is 15 amino acids. The DNA of the CDR3 is TGTGCCAGCAGCTTAGTCGGGGGGCAGGGTGAGACCCAGTACTTC. Amino acid sequence: CASSLVGGQGETQYF.

The chain combines TRBV19 with TRBJ2-7; 9 positions agree with TRBD1. V trimming: 7 bases; J trimming: 5 bases; junction bases outside the gene matches: 12. Germline CDR1 is LNHDA and CDR2 is SQIVND (reference sequence). The CDR3 has 15 amino acids. The CDR3 sequence: CASTVRGTGNHEQYF. The CDR3 DNA reads TGTGCCAGTACTGTACGTGGGACAGGGAACCACGAGCAGTACTTC.

This chain connects TRBV6-5 to TRBJ2-5; D possibly corresponds to TRBD2 (6 bases). The germline gives CDR1 MNHEY, CDR2 SVGAGI. The V end was cut by 6 bases, the J end by 1 base, with 9 bases between. CDR3 length equals 13 residues. The DNA for the CDR3 is TGTGCCAGCAGGCGGGGATCCCAAGAGACCCAGTACTTC. Its translation is CASRRGSQETQYF.

This clone was seen a handful of times. The chain has TRBV9 and TRBJ2-7; 10 bases line up with TRBD1. Per germline, CDR1 SGDLS and CDR2 YYNGEE. The CDR3 length is 14 residues. V shed 4 bases and J 6 bases; nucleotides not matched to a gene: 7. The CDR3 DNA reads TGTGCCAGCAGCCAACAGACAGGGGGCGCCGAGCAGTACTTC. Protein product: CASSQQTGGAEQYF. The entire variable domain, with the rest obtained from reference TRBV9 and TRBJ2-7, is as follows: DSGVTQTPKHLITATGQRVTLRCSPRSGDLSVYWYQQSLDQGLQFLIQYYNGEERAKGNILERFSAQQFPDLHSELNLSSLELGDSALYFCASSQQTGGAEQYFGPGTRLTVT.

CDR3 bases: TGTGCCAGTAGTATTCAGCAGGGGGTAAATTCACCCCTCCACTTT. Translating gives CASSIQQGVNSPLHF. The V call is TRBV19, the J call TRBJ1-6, with 7 nucleotides matching TRBD1. The V gene's germline CDR1 is LNHDA and CDR2 SQIVND (reference sequence). V lost 3 bases to trimming and J lost 7 bases; unmatched junction nucleotides: 6. The CDR3 consists of 15 residues.